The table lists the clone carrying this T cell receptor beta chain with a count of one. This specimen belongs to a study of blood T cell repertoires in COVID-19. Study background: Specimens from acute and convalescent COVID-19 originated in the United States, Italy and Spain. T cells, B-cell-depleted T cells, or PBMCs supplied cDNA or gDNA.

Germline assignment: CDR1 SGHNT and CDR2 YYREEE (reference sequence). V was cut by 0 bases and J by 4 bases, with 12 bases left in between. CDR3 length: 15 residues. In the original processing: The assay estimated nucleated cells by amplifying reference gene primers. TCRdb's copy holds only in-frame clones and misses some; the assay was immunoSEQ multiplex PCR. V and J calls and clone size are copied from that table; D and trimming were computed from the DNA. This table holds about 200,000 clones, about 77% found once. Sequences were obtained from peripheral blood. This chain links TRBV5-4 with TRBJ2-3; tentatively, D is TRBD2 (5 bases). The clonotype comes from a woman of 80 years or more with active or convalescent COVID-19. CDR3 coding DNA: TGTGCCAGCAGCTTGGGGCTAGCTAAGGCAGATACGCAGTATTTT. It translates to CASSLGLAKADTQYF.